Below are 8 T cell receptor beta chains sequenced from a single sample in a study of shared clonotypes between healthy human individuals. TCRdb's table, derived via immunoSEQ multiplex PCR, lists solely in-frame clones and lacks some. The sample gives about 2.4 million clones, over 85% of which show up once; roughly 0.15% is in the top ten. The sample was naive CD4+ T cells sorted from blood. Noted subset: CD45RA+ positively selected. Receptors originate from a young man in good health.

The chain recombines TRBV7-2 with TRBJ1-1; a possible D gene is TRBD1 (6 bases). The CDR3 is 13 residues long. The germline gives CDR1 SGHTA, CDR2 FQGNSA. The V gene lost 5 bases and the J gene lost 1 base, with 8 bases spanning the gap. The CDR3 loop is CASSRTANTEAFF. Here the CDR3 DNA reads TGTGCCAGCAGCCGGACAGCGAACACTGAAGCTTTCTTT. Combining the CDR3 with reference TRBV7-2 and TRBJ1-1 gives the whole variable domain GAGVSQSPSNKVTEKGKDVELRCDPISGHTALYWYRQSLGQGLEFLIYFQGNSAPDKSGLPSDRFSAERTGGSVSTLTIQRTQQEDSAVYLCASSRTANTEAFFGQGTRLTVV.

To note about this clone: Other DNA sequences in this sample translate to the same CDR3. The chain recombines TRBV15 with TRBJ2-7; the D is unclear. The CDR3 contains 15 residues. CDR1 is LNHNV and CDR2 is YYDKDF in the germline V gene (reference sequence). Between the trimmed V and J ends, which lost 0 bases and 1 base, there was a span of 10 bases. The CDR3 spells CATSRDLSTSYEQYF. The CDR3 DNA sequence: TGTGCCACCAGCAGAGATCTAAGTACGTCCTACGAGCAGTACTTC. Using reference TRBV15 and TRBJ2-7 for the parts outside the CDR3, the full variable domain is DAMVIQNPRYQVTQFGKPVTLSCSQTLNHNVMYWYQQKSSQAPKLLFHYYDKDFNNEADTPDNFQSRRPNTSFCFLDIRSPGLGDTAMYLCATSRDLSTSYEQYFGPGTRLTVT.

In its sample, this clone was seen once. The rearrangement uses TRBV5-1 and TRBJ2-3, with D perhaps assigned TRBD1 or TRBD2 (5 bases each). The germline gives CDR1 SGHRS, CDR2 YFSETQ. V dropped 5 bases and J dropped 2 bases, with 9 bases sitting between them. The CDR3 spans 13 residues. This CDR3 reads CASRWGSTDTQYF. Written as DNA, the CDR3 is TGCGCCAGCAGGTGGGGGTCCACAGATACGCAGTATTTT.

V usage is TRBV19 and J usage is TRBJ2-7; 7 bases are a match to TRBD2. This CDR3 is built from 13 residues. The ends lost 5 bases at V and 6 bases at J; junction bases unmatched: 7. Per the germline V gene, CDR1 is LNHDA and CDR2 is SQIVND (reference sequence). Here the CDR3 DNA reads TGTGCCAGTAGTGCCTTGGGGGGGTCCGAGCAGTACTTC. Translated, it gives CASSALGGSEQYF.

The chain is built from TRBV5-4 and TRBJ2-4; 9 positions agree with TRBD1. The length of the CDR3 is 17 residues. Losses at the gene ends were 0 bases for V and 3 bases for J; bases not matched to a gene: 7. CDR1 is SGHNT, CDR2 YYREEE, per germline (reference sequence). The CDR3 bases are TGTGCCAGCAGCTTGGGTACAGGGGGCCAAGGCAAAAACATTCAGTACTTC. Protein sequence: CASSLGTGGQGKNIQYF.

This chain links TRBV30 with TRBJ1-5, with no clear D. The CDR3 has 15 residues. The V gene lost 1 base and the J gene lost 3 bases, with 13 bases spanning the gap. Germline V gene data show CDR1 as GTSNPN and CDR2 as SVGIG (reference sequence). The CDR3 loop reads CAWSARTATNQPQHF. The CDR3 DNA follows: TGTGCCTGGAGTGCACGAACAGCTACCAATCAGCCCCAGCATTTT.

The count of this clone is one. This chain uses TRBV10-3 with TRBJ2-3, with D unresolved. V was clipped by 3 bases and J by 2 bases, with 12 bases between them. The CDR3 runs 15 residues. CDR1 and CDR2 (germline): ENHRY, SYGVKD. CDR3 in DNA: TGTGCCATCAGTGAAGGGCACCTTCCCACAGATACGCAGTATTTT. Protein: CAISEGHLPTDTQYF.

The V gene is TRBV25-1, the J gene TRBJ2-3, with TRBD1 identical over 11 bases. The V segment lost 7 bases and the J segment 2 bases; nucleotides outside the gene matches: 5. CDR3 length: 15 amino acids. In germline, CDR1 is MGHDK, CDR2 SYGVNS. DNA of the CDR3: TGTGCCAGCACTCGGGACAGGGGGATCACAGATACGCAGTATTTT. Its protein is CASTRDRGITDTQYF. Combining the CDR3 with reference TRBV25-1 and TRBJ2-3 gives the whole variable domain EADIYQTPRYLVIGTGKKITLECSQTMGHDKMYWYQQDPGMELHLIHYSYGVNSTEKGDLSSESTVSRIRTEHFPLTLESARPSHTSQYLCASTRDRGITDTQYFGPGTRLTVL.